This T cell receptor beta chain was sequenced during a study of shared clonotypes between healthy human individuals. Study results and caveats: Specimens sampled were limited to blood, with tissue repertoires likely differing.

Execution of the assay was at deep level. In the authors' workflow: As immunoSEQ supplied junction-only sequences (without quality scores), filtering differed. Libraries were prepared by immunoSEQ multiplex PCR; TCRdb keeps only in-frame clonotypes and omits some of them. V, J and clone size were drawn from that table, and D and trimming were deduced from the DNA. The sample shows 850,000 to 1,100,000 clones, approximately 77% of them seen only once. Worth noting for this clone: Its antigen is currently unknown.

The sequenced sample was memory CD4+ T cells from PBMCs. Subset of the sample: CD45RA-negative fraction. This TCR was sampled from a man aged 18 to 30 in good health. Some clones in this sample may be carry-over from other donors' samples.

The CDR3 protein is CASSPQLRLAGLQETQYF. In nucleotides, the CDR3 is TGCGCCAGCAGCCCTCAACTCAGGCTAGCGGGACTCCAAGAGACCCAGTACTTC. The gene calls are TRBV4-3 and TRBJ2-5, with 9 bases identical to TRBD2. Germline assignment: CDR1 LGHNA and CDR2 YSLEER. The V segment lost 4 bases and the J segment 1 base; nucleotides outside the gene matches: 13. This CDR3 is built from 18 residues.